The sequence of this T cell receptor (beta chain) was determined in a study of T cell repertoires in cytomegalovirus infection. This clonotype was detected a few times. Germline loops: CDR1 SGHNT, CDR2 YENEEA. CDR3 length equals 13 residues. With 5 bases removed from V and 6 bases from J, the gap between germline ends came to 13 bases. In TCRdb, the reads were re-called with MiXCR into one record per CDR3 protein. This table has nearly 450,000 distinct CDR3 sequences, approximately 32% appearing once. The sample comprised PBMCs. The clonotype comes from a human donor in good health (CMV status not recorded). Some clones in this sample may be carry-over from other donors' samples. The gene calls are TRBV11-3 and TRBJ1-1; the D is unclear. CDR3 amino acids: CASSPSGGAEAFF. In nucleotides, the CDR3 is TGTGCCAGCAGCCCTAGCGGCGGAGCTGAAGCTTTCTTT.